One sample yielded the 17 T cell receptor beta chains listed below, sequenced in a study of shared clonotypes between healthy human individuals. Using immunoSEQ multiplex PCR, the repertoire was profiled, and TCRdb retains in-frame clones only, with some absent. The data contain about 560,000 clones, around 81% of them singletons. Source material: PBMCs. These receptors were collected from a woman between 40 and 55 years old in good health. Some clones in this sample may be carry-over from other donors' samples.

The chain carries TRBV19 and TRBJ1-3; 10 bases agree with TRBD1. Germline CDR1 is LNHDA and CDR2 is SQIVND (reference sequence). V lost 7 bases, J lost 4 bases, and 4 bases stayed unmatched. CDR3 length equals 14 residues. CDR3 coding DNA: TGTGCCAGTACCGACAGGGGGCGAGGAAACACCATATATTTT. It encodes CASTDRGRGNTIYF. Filled out from reference TRBV19 and TRBJ1-3, the complete variable domain reads DGGITQSPKYLFRKEGQNVTLSCEQNLNHDAMYWYRQDPGQGLRLIYYSQIVNDFQKGDIAEGYSVSREKKESFPLTVTSAQKNPTAFYLCASTDRGRGNTIYFGEGSWLTVV.

The CDR3: CASGTGVIANYGYTF. The CDR3 nucleotides are TGTGCCAGCGGGACAGGGGTTATCGCTAACTATGGCTACACCTTC. This chain joins TRBV19 and TRBJ1-2; 10 nucleotides line up with TRBD1. Germline assignment: CDR1 LNHDA and CDR2 SQIVND (reference sequence). After removal of 9 bases from V and 0 bases from J, the junction contained 7 bases not matched to a gene. The CDR3 has 15 residues.

The genes are TRBV7-8 and TRBJ1-1; D not certain. Trimming pared 3 bases from V and 3 bases from J, leaving 8 bases between. Germline V gives CDR1 SGHVS, CDR2 FQNEAQ. The length of the CDR3 is 13 residues. The DNA for the CDR3 is TGTGCCAGCAGCTTGGTGGGAGACACTGAAGCTTTCTTT. It yields the protein CASSLVGDTEAFF.

The chain recombines TRBV15 with TRBJ2-5; TRBD2 agrees at 8 bases. Germline-derived CDR1 and CDR2 are LNHNV and YYDKDF (reference sequence). There are 16 residues in the CDR3. The ends lost 0 bases at V and 0 bases at J; junction bases unmatched: 3. CDR3 coding DNA: TGTGCCACCAGCAGAGAGGGCGGGAGGTACCAAGAGACCCAGTACTTC. This translates into CATSREGGRYQETQYF.

The chain employs TRBV15 and TRBJ2-5, with 10 bases that match TRBD2. The length of the CDR3 is 15 residues. The germline V gene encodes CDR1 LNHNV and CDR2 YYDKDF (reference sequence). Trimming cost V 3 bases and J 1 base; bases outside gene matches: 2. This CDR3 is CATSRRTSGQETQYF. The CDR3 coding sequence is TGTGCCACCAGCAGGAGGACTAGCGGCCAAGAGACCCAGTACTTC.

The gene calls are TRBV28 and TRBJ1-2, with D possibly matching TRBD1 (6 bases). The CDR3 runs to 15 residues. Trimming pared 5 bases from V and 8 bases from J, leaving 21 bases between. Germline V gene data show CDR1 as MDHEN and CDR2 as SYDVKM. Here the CDR3 reads CASSLTYRVSQGYTF. CDR3 bases: TGTGCCAGCAGTCTAACATACAGGGTTTCACAGGGCTACACCTTC.

The chain joins TRBV18 to TRBJ2-7; the match to TRBD2 covers 7 bases. Germline CDR1 reads KGHSH; CDR2 reads LQKENI. The CDR3 sequence is 14 residues long. Unmatched junction bases numbered 6, after V lost 5 bases and J lost 2 bases. DNA for the CDR3: TGTGCCAGCTCAAAAAGCGGGGCCCCCTACGAGCAGTACTTC. Translated: CASSKSGAPYEQYF.

This clone was counted ten times or more. The V call is TRBV10-3, the J call TRBJ1-2; 8 positions match TRBD1. The CDR3 is 14 residues long. The V and J ends lost 5 bases and 4 bases, in that order; junction bases with no gene match: 6. The V gene's germline CDR1 is ENHRY and CDR2 SYGVKD. The CDR3 DNA sequence: TGTGCCATCAGTTCGGACAGGGTAGGCTATGGCTACACCTTC. This codes for CAISSDRVGYGYTF.

The J gene is TRBJ2-7, the V gene TRBV5-1; 12 positions match TRBD2. Trimming took 4 bases from V and 1 from J; bases not matched to a gene: 6. Germline V lookup: CDR1 SGHRS, CDR2 YFSETQ. There are 16 residues in the CDR3. The CDR3 DNA reads as TGCGCCAGCAGCCCGACTAGCGGGAGTTTGTCCTACGAGCAGTACTTC. Translated, it gives CASSPTSGSLSYEQYF.

This clone appeared a single time. The gene calls are TRBV5-5 and TRBJ2-1, with TRBD1 identical over 9 bases. The J segment lost 3 bases and the V segment lost 5 bases, leaving 3 bases of the junction unmatched. CDR3 length: 14 residues. The germline gives CDR1 SGHKS, CDR2 YYEKEE (reference sequence). CDR3 residues: CASRDRGGYNEQFF. In DNA form, the CDR3 reads TGTGCCAGCAGGGACAGGGGTGGCTACAATGAGCAGTTCTTC.

The rearrangement joins TRBV29-1 to TRBJ2-3, with D perhaps being TRBD1 or TRBD2 (5 bases each). V lost 5 bases, J lost 2 bases, and 11 bases lay in between. Germline CDR1 reads SQVTM; CDR2 reads ANQGSEA. There are 13 residues in the CDR3. CDR3 protein: CSVNRGHTDTQYF. The CDR3 DNA is TGCAGCGTTAATCGGGGCCACACAGATACGCAGTATTTT.

The gene calls are TRBV11-2 and TRBJ1-1; unclear D gene. Trimming cost V 0 bases and J 5 bases, with 1 base left between them. Germline-derived CDR1 and CDR2 are SGHAT and FQNNGV. The CDR3 totals 11 residues. In nucleotides, the CDR3 is TGTGCCAGCAGCTTAGAGACTGAAGCTTTCTTT. Protein: CASSLETEAFF.

This sequence joins TRBV7-9 and TRBJ2-7; 8 bases map to TRBD1. The CDR3 is made up of 16 amino acids. The V gene end was trimmed by 5 bases and the J gene end by 5 bases; junction bases not matched to a gene: 14. Germline V gives CDR1 SEHNR, CDR2 FQNEAQ (reference sequence). The CDR3 loop is CASSLTTRTGRHEQYF. The CDR3 DNA is TGTGCCAGCAGCCTAACTACGAGGACAGGGCGCCACGAGCAGTACTTC.

This chain joins TRBV7-3 and TRBJ2-3, with 8 bases that match TRBD2. This CDR3 has 15 residues. Trimming took 6 bases from V and 5 from J; bases not matched to a gene: 10. In germline, CDR1 is SGHTA, CDR2 FQGTGA. CDR3 sequence (DNA): TGTGCCAGCAGTGTTAGCGGGAAATTTGTAGATACGCAGTATTTT. It encodes CASSVSGKFVDTQYF.

As concerns this clone: Different DNA sequences within this sample yield the same CDR3. The V and J genes are TRBV7-2 and TRBJ2-3, with 7 nucleotides matching TRBD2. Germline assignment: CDR1 SGHTA and CDR2 FQGNSA. There are 14 residues in the CDR3. V shed 5 bases, J shed 3 bases, and the junction held 5 bases outside the gene matches. DNA of the CDR3: TGTGCCAGCAGCCCGGGAGGCGGTACAGATACGCAGTATTTT. Translated: CASSPGGGTDTQYF.

The chain is built from TRBV29-1 and TRBJ2-2; 12 nucleotides line up with TRBD2. The V gene end was trimmed by 2 bases and the J gene end by 7 bases; junction bases not matched to a gene: 5. Germline V gives CDR1 SQVTM, CDR2 ANQGSEA. CDR3 length: 15 residues. The CDR3 DNA follows: TGCAGCGTTGAATCTAGCGGGAGGGCCTACGGGGAGCTGTTTTTT. Translated, it gives CSVESSGRAYGELFF.

The V call is TRBV9, the J call TRBJ2-1, with a possible D match to TRBD1 (6 bases). The CDR3 has 12 amino acids. Germline CDR1 and CDR2: SGDLS and YYNGEE. With 6 bases removed from V and 8 bases from J, the gap between germline ends came to 12 bases. Here the CDR3 DNA reads TGTGCCAGCAACAGGGACGGCGATGAGCAGTTCTTC. Amino acids: CASNRDGDEQFF.